Listed below are T cell receptor beta chains from one sample, sequenced in a study of cytomegalovirus exposure and HLA in healthy donors. Using immunoSEQ multiplex PCR, the repertoire was profiled, and TCRdb retains in-frame clones only, with some absent. This table has 65,000 to 95,000 clones, 80% to 95% appearing once. Sequenced sample: PBMCs. The source of these receptors is a woman aged 25 to 39 in good health and CMV-seronegative. Each CDR3 is given with its conserved first and last residue. Fields, in order: J gene, clone size, D gene, V gene, CDR3 protein, CDR3 DNA. D genes are given only for firm matches. Not all rows give a size; the values are once, few, many and, for expanded clones, a class.

j_gene: TRBJ2-5
abundance: NA
d_gene: TRBD1
v_gene: TRBV30
CDR3aa: CAQRGLQETQYF
CDR3nt: TGTGCCCAAAGGGGGCTCCAAGAGACCCAGTACTTC

j_gene: TRBJ1-3
abundance: once
d_gene: TRBD1
v_gene: TRBV5-1
CDR3aa: CASSTRTGTGNTIYF
CDR3nt: TGCGCCAGCAGCACTCGGACAGGGACTGGAAACACCATATATTTT

j_gene: TRBJ2-7
abundance: NA
d_gene: TRBD2
v_gene: TRBV7-8
CDR3aa: CASTVRGVDEQYF
CDR3nt: TGTGCCAGCACCGTGCGGGGGGTGGACGAGCAGTACTTC

j_gene: TRBJ2-5
abundance: NA
d_gene: NA
v_gene: TRBV7-6
CDR3aa: CASSSLPRQETQYF
CDR3nt: TGTGCCAGCAGCTCCCTCCCCCGCCAAGAGACCCAGTACTTC

j_gene: TRBJ2-7
abundance: NA
d_gene: TRBD1
v_gene: TRBV2
CDR3aa: CASRFRGQVVVNEQYF
CDR3nt: TGTGCCAGCAGGTTCAGAGGACAGGTGGTTGTGAACGAGCAGTACTTC

j_gene: TRBJ2-2
abundance: NA
d_gene: TRBD1
v_gene: TRBV5-1
CDR3aa: CASSSRQGKTGELFF
CDR3nt: TGCGCCAGCAGCTCCCGACAGGGGAAGACCGGGGAGCTGTTTTTT

j_gene: TRBJ2-3
abundance: NA
d_gene: TRBD2
v_gene: TRBV5-4
CDR3aa: CASSVAGGPGDTQYF
CDR3nt: TGTGCCAGCAGCGTAGCGGGGGGGCCGGGAGATACGCAGTATTTT

j_gene: TRBJ1-2
abundance: NA
d_gene: TRBD1
v_gene: TRBV29-1
CDR3aa: CSGREAGGGYGYTF
CDR3nt: TGCAGCGGAAGAGAGGCAGGGGGAGGCTATGGCTACACCTTC

j_gene: TRBJ1-2
abundance: NA
d_gene: TRBD1
v_gene: TRBV4-3
CDR3aa: CASSQDRGYGYTF
CDR3nt: TGCGCCAGCAGCCAGGACAGGGGATATGGCTACACCTTC

j_gene: TRBJ1-1
abundance: NA
d_gene: NA
v_gene: TRBV2
CDR3aa: CASSRGSTEAFF
CDR3nt: TGTGCCAGCAGTAGGGGGTCCACTGAAGCTTTCTTT

j_gene: TRBJ2-7
abundance: NA
d_gene: NA
v_gene: TRBV30
CDR3aa: CAWSITAGIGEQYF
CDR3nt: TGTGCCTGGAGCATAACTGCGGGGATAGGCGAGCAGTACTTC

j_gene: TRBJ2-3
abundance: NA
d_gene: TRBD2
v_gene: TRBV5-1
CDR3aa: CASSPPTSGDTDTQYF
CDR3nt: TGCGCCAGCAGCCCCCCAACTAGCGGAGACACAGATACGCAGTATTTT

j_gene: TRBJ1-2
abundance: NA
d_gene: NA
v_gene: TRBV28
CDR3aa: CASSFPTGANYGYTF
CDR3nt: TGTGCCAGCAGTTTTCCGACAGGAGCTAACTATGGCTACACCTTC

j_gene: TRBJ2-2
abundance: NA
d_gene: TRBD2
v_gene: TRBV7-3
CDR3aa: CASRAVAGGRNTGELFF
CDR3nt: TGTGCCAGCAGGGCGGTAGCGGGAGGGCGGAACACCGGGGAGCTGTTTTTT

j_gene: TRBJ1-2
abundance: NA
d_gene: TRBD1
v_gene: TRBV19
CDR3aa: CATSDREGYGYTF
CDR3nt: TGTGCCACCTCGGACAGGGAGGGCTATGGCTACACCTTC

j_gene: TRBJ1-1
abundance: NA
d_gene: TRBD1
v_gene: TRBV6-1
CDR3aa: CASCGTGGLNTEAFF
CDR3nt: TGTGCCAGCTGCGGGACAGGGGGATTGAACACTGAAGCTTTCTTT

j_gene: TRBJ1-2
abundance: NA
d_gene: TRBD1
v_gene: TRBV5-6
CDR3aa: CASSSRNRDRGTYGYTF
CDR3nt: TGTGCCAGCAGCTCCCGAAACCGGGACAGGGGTACCTATGGCTACACCTTC

j_gene: TRBJ1-1
abundance: NA
d_gene: NA
v_gene: TRBV30
CDR3aa: CAWSPWRVRTPRDTEAFF
CDR3nt: TGTGCCTGGAGTCCCTGGAGGGTCAGGACCCCGAGGGACACTGAAGCTTTCTTT

j_gene: TRBJ2-3
abundance: NA
d_gene: NA
v_gene: TRBV6-1
CDR3aa: CASSDLATDTQYF
CDR3nt: TGTGCCAGCAGTGATTTGGCCACAGATACGCAGTATTTT

j_gene: TRBJ2-3
abundance: NA
d_gene: NA
v_gene: TRBV30
CDR3aa: CAWKAVTLSTDTQYF
CDR3nt: TGTGCCTGGAAGGCGGTAACCCTTAGCACAGATACGCAGTATTTT

j_gene: TRBJ1-1
abundance: NA
d_gene: NA
v_gene: TRBV30
CDR3aa: CAWNPSLNTEAFF
CDR3nt: TGTGCCTGGAATCCGTCTCTGAACACTGAAGCTTTCTTT

j_gene: TRBJ2-7
abundance: NA
d_gene: TRBD1
v_gene: TRBV11-2
CDR3aa: CASSLAGTGLYEQYF
CDR3nt: TGTGCCAGCAGCTTAGCCGGGACAGGTCTCTACGAGCAGTACTTC

j_gene: TRBJ1-4
abundance: NA
d_gene: TRBD1
v_gene: TRBV28
CDR3aa: CAHRGTNEKLFF
CDR3nt: TGTGCCCACAGGGGAACTAATGAAAAACTGTTTTTT

j_gene: TRBJ2-3
abundance: once
d_gene: NA
v_gene: TRBV5-1
CDR3aa: CASSFYRDSTDTQYF
CDR3nt: TGCGCCAGCAGCTTTTACAGGGATTCCACAGATACGCAGTATTTT